Below are 14 T cell receptor beta chains sequenced from a single sample in a study of cytomegalovirus exposure and HLA in healthy donors. PCR used 60 Vbeta primers and 13 Jbeta primers. Generated by immunoSEQ multiplex PCR, the TCRdb table keeps only in-frame clones and is missing some. This sample has roughly 100,000 clones, with 76% found just once. The sequencing input was PBMCs. Receptors originate from a man aged 35-49 years in good health and CMV-seropositive.

This clone appeared a few times. V gene TRBV1 combines with J gene TRBJ1-1; whether TRBD1, the table's D call, matches the DNA was not checked. TRBV1 has pseudogene status. The CDR3 sequence is 15 residues long. CDR3 bases: TGCACCAGCAGCCAAGTTGGGACAGTATACACTGAAGCTTTCTTT. As protein: CTSSQVGTVYTEAFF.

This chain joins TRBV9 and TRBJ2-1, with TRBD2 matching over 10 bases. V was pared by 3 bases and J by 8 bases, with 8 bases of the junction left unmatched. The length of the CDR3 is 15 residues. The germline gives CDR1 SGDLS, CDR2 YYNGEE. The DNA for the CDR3 is TGTGCCAGCAGCGGAGCTAGCGGGGGTTGGGATGAGCAGTTCTTC. This gives the protein CASSGASGGWDEQFF. Looking up the rest from reference TRBV9 and TRBJ2-1 gives the full variable domain: DSGVTQTPKHLITATGQRVTLRCSPRSGDLSVYWYQQSLDQGLQFLIQYYNGEERAKGNILERFSAQQFPDLHSELNLSSLELGDSALYFCASSGASGGWDEQFFGPGTRLTVL.

The chain uses TRBV5-1 and TRBJ1-1; 11 bases fit TRBD1. The CDR3 length is 14 residues. Germline V gene data show CDR1 as SGHRS and CDR2 as YFSETQ. The trim removed 2 bases at V and 5 bases at J, leaving 2 bases unmatched. CDR3 in DNA: TGCGCCAGCAGCTTTGGGACAGGGGGGACTGAAGCTTTCTTT. Translation: CASSFGTGGTEAFF.

As concerns this clone: One end of the junction varies from germline; a read error may be responsible. The genes are TRBV18 and TRBJ1-1; D remains ambiguous. There are 15 residues in the CDR3. From germline, CDR1 is KGHSH and CDR2 LQKENI. This chain's CDR3 is CASSTPDGKNTEAFF. CDR3 coding DNA: TGTGCCAGCTCAACACCTGACGGGAAGAACACTGAAGCTTTCTTT.

The chain carries TRBV4-2 and TRBJ2-1; TRBD1 matches 9 bases. The V segment lost 4 bases and the J segment 5 bases; nucleotides outside the gene matches: 6. The length of the CDR3 is 15 residues. CDR1 and CDR2 from the germline V gene are LGHNA and YNFKEQ. CDR3 nucleotides: TGTGCCAGCAGCCTCGCCGGGACAGGGAACAATGAGCAGTTCTTC. Its protein product is CASSLAGTGNNEQFF.

The rearrangement uses TRBV5-1 and TRBJ2-7; TRBD2 matches 9 bases. Trimming removed 0 bases from V and 3 bases from J; junction bases left unmatched: 4. The CDR3 is 15 amino acids. Germline V gene lookup returns CDR1 SGHRS and CDR2 YFSETQ. This CDR3 reads CASSLAPAGGYEQYF. The CDR3 DNA is TGCGCCAGCAGCTTGGCCCCAGCGGGAGGCTACGAGCAGTACTTC.

Only a few counts were recorded for this clone. This chain connects TRBV11-3 to TRBJ1-1, with D possibly TRBD1 on 5 matching bases. This CDR3 has 13 residues. Germline V CDR1 and CDR2: SGHNT, YENEEA. Trimming removed 5 bases at V and 1 base at J, with 8 bases between. The CDR3 region has the DNA TGTGCCAGCAGCGCACAGGAGAACACTGAAGCTTTCTTT. Its protein is CASSAQENTEAFF.

This clone showed up just a few times. This chain connects TRBV19 to TRBJ1-1, with D possibly being TRBD1 (5 bases). Looked up from germline, CDR1 is LNHDA and CDR2 is SQIVND (reference sequence). The CDR3 has 16 amino acids. V was shortened by 7 bases and J by 0 bases, with 18 bases between the two germline ends. Here the CDR3 reads CASTPQGVGMNTEAFF. The CDR3 region has the DNA TGTGCCAGTACCCCCCAAGGGGTTGGAATGAACACTGAAGCTTTCTTT. Variable domain in full (rest from reference TRBV19 and TRBJ1-1): DGGITQSPKYLFRKEGQNVTLSCEQNLNHDAMYWYRQDPGQGLRLIYYSQIVNDFQKGDIAEGYSVSREKKESFPLTVTSAQKNPTAFYLCASTPQGVGMNTEAFFGQGTRLTVV.

The chain joins TRBV2 to TRBJ2-1, with a tentative D call TRBD2 (6 bases). CDR1 SNHLY and CDR2 FYNNEI come from the germline V gene. V was shortened by 1 base and J by 9 bases, with 10 bases between the two germline ends. This CDR3 is 13 amino acids long. The DNA for the CDR3 is TGTGCCAGCAGTGAAGGTTCCGGGAGTGAGCAGTTCTTC. Its translation: CASSEGSGSEQFF.

This clone was seen just once. This chain joins TRBV27 and TRBJ2-1; the D gene is possibly TRBD2 (5 bases). V was shortened by 3 bases and J by 0 bases, with 9 bases between the two germline ends. CDR3 length: 15 residues. The germline V gene encodes CDR1 MNHEY and CDR2 SMNVEV (reference sequence). The CDR3 sequence: CASSLIGVSYNEQFF. In DNA, the CDR3 is TGTGCCAGCAGTTTGATCGGGGTCTCCTACAATGAGCAGTTCTTC.

This chain connects TRBV7-8 to TRBJ2-1, with a tentative D call TRBD2 (5 bases). V was pared by 2 bases and J by 4 bases, with 12 bases between. The CDR3 contains 15 residues. Germline V gene sequence: CDR1 SGHVS, CDR2 FQNEAQ. CDR3 region: CASSLSWTLYNEQFF. The CDR3 region has the DNA TGTGCCAGCAGCTTATCGTGGACTTTATACAATGAGCAGTTCTTC. The full variable domain, its missing parts supplied by reference TRBV7-8 and TRBJ2-1, is GAGVSQSPRYKVAKRGQDVALRCDPISGHVSLFWYQQALGQGPEFLTYFQNEAQLDKSGLPSDRFFAERPEGSVSTLKIQRTQQEDSAVYLCASSLSWTLYNEQFFGPGTRLTVL.

This clone was observed once. CDR3 nucleotides: TGTGCCAGCAGCTCACAGGGGGGTTCGGAGACCCAGTACTTC. Protein product: CASSSQGGSETQYF. This sequence joins TRBV7-2 and TRBJ2-5; 8 positions agree with TRBD1. After removal of 4 bases from V and 5 bases from J, the junction contained 6 bases not matched to a gene. The germline gives CDR1 SGHTA, CDR2 FQGNSA. The CDR3 spans 14 residues.

The chain is built from TRBV5-1 and TRBJ1-1; TRBD1 is a possible D gene (5 bases). The CDR3 is 14 amino acids. CDR1 SGHRS and CDR2 YFSETQ come from the germline V gene. The germline V and J ends were trimmed by 6 bases and 0 bases, with 12 bases remaining between them. Written as DNA, the CDR3 is TGCGCCAGCACAGTCGGGGGATTGAACACTGAAGCTTTCTTT. It encodes CASTVGGLNTEAFF.

This chain uses TRBV12-5 with TRBJ1-5, with D possibly matching TRBD1 (6 bases). V was clipped by 2 bases and J by 1 base, with 15 bases between them. The CDR3 sequence is 17 residues long. Looked up from germline, CDR1 is LGHNT and CDR2 is FRNRAP. The CDR3 sequence: CASGLLGRGESNQPQHF. The CDR3 DNA reads as TGTGCTAGTGGTTTGCTTGGCAGGGGAGAAAGCAATCAGCCCCAGCATTTT.